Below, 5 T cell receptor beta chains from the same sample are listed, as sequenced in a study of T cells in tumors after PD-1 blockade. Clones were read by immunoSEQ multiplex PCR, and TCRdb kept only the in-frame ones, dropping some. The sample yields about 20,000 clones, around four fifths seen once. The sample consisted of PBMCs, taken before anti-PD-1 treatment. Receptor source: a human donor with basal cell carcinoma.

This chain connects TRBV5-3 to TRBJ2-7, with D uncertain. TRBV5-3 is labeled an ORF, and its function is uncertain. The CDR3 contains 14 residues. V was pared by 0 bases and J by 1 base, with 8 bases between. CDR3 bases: TGTGCCAGAAGCTTGGCGACTCAGTCCTACGAGCAGTACTTC. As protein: CARSLATQSYEQYF.

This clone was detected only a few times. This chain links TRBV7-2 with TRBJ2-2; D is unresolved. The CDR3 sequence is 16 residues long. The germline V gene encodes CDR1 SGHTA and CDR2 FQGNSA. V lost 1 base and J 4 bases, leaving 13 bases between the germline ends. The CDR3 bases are TGTGCCAGCAGCTTAGTTTCGGACCTCGGCACCGGGGAGCTGTTTTTT. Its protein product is CASSLVSDLGTGELFF.

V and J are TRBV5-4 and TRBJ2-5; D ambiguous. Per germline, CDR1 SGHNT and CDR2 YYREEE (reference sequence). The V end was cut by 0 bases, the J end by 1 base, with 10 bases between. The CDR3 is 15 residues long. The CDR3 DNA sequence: TGTGCCAGCAGCTTGGACCCCCGCGGCCAAGAGACCCAGTACTTC. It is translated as CASSLDPRGQETQYF.

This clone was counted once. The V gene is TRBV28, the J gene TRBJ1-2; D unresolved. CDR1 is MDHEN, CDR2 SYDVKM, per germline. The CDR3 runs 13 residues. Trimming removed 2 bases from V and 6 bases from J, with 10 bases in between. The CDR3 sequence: CASSLRVSDGYTF. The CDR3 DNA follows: TGTGCCAGCAGTTTAAGGGTCTCCGATGGCTACACCTTC.

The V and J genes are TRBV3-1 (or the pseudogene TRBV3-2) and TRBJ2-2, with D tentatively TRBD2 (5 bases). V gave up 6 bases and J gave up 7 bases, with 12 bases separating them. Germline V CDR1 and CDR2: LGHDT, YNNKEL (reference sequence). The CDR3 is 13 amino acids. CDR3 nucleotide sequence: TGTGCCAGCAGTTGGAGGAGCCTCGGGGAGCTGTTTTTT. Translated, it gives CASSWRSLGELFF.